This is a list of T cell receptor beta chains from one sample in a study of T cells in Graves' hyperthyroidism and ophthalmopathy. TCRdb ran MiXCR on the multiplex PCR reads and lists one entry per CDR3 protein. The repertoire consists of 200,000 to 300,000 distinct CDR3 sequences, with about a sixth occurring once and the leading ten covering about 29%. The sequenced sample consisted of blood. These receptors originate from a woman aged 18-29 years with Graves' ophthalmopathy. Both conserved end residues are part of each CDR3. Each record gives: clone size, J gene, V gene, D gene, CDR3 length, CDR3 protein, CDR3 DNA. D genes are given only for firm matches. The listing skips clone size in some rows; elsewhere it reads once, few, many or a size class.

>many|TRBJ1-6|TRBV6-1|TRBD1|14
CASSRQGTGSPLHF
TGTGCCAGCAGCCGACAGGGGACGGGTTCACCCCTCCACTTT
>many|TRBJ1-1|TRBV28|-|14
CASGRPDEITEAFF
TGTGCCAGCGGACGACCGGACGAGATCACTGAAGCTTTCTTT
>-|TRBJ2-1|TRBV30|TRBD2|14
CAWQGLAGGLEQFF
TGTGCCTGGCAGGGACTAGCGGGGGGTCTTGAGCAGTTCTTC
>many|TRBJ1-4|TRBV7-2|-|14
CASSSGNPGEKLFF
TGTGCCAGCAGTTCAGGGAACCCGGGTGAAAAACTGTTTTTT
>-|TRBJ2-7|TRBV6-1|-|15
CASTRASLSSYEQYF
TGTGCCAGCACCCGGGCGTCCTTGAGCTCCTACGAGCAGTACTTC
>many|TRBJ2-1|TRBV25-1|TRBD2|14
CASSGNYRNNEQFF
TGTGCCAGTAGCGGGAATTATCGTAACAATGAGCAGTTCTTC
>few|TRBJ2-7|TRBV15|TRBD2|18
CATSRDFPSGRYSYEQYF
TGTGCCACCAGCAGAGATTTCCCTAGCGGGCGTTACTCCTACGAGCAGTACTTC
>-|TRBJ1-5|TRBV18|-|13
CASSPGNNQPQHF
TGTGCCAGCTCACCAGGCAACAATCAGCCCCAGCATTTT
>many|TRBJ2-7|TRBV6-2/TRBV6-3|TRBD1|14
CASRRTGSTYEQYF
TGTGCCAGCAGGAGGACAGGCAGCACCTACGAGCAGTACTTC
>many|TRBJ2-2|TRBV27|TRBD2|15
CASSLRGTNTGELFF
TGTGCCAGCAGTTTGCGGGGGACGAACACCGGGGAGCTGTTTTTT
>-|TRBJ2-7|TRBV10-3|TRBD1|19
CAISLLKHDRQGESYEQYF
TGTGCCATCAGTTTACTGAAACATGACAGGCAGGGGGAATCCTACGAGCAGTACTTC
>-|TRBJ2-1|TRBV2|TRBD1|14
CASSGTGGGNEQFF
TGTGCCAGCAGCGGGACAGGGGGCGGAAACGAGCAGTTCTTC
>many|TRBJ2-5|TRBV28|TRBD2|18
CASNPTVRTSGGQETQYF
TGTGCCAGCAACCCAACGGTGAGGACTAGCGGGGGACAAGAGACCCAGTACTTC
>many|TRBJ2-1|TRBV4-2|TRBD2|18
CASSQEIHLLAGGREQFF
TGTGCCAGCAGCCAAGAGATACATCTACTAGCGGGGGGTCGTGAGCAGTTCTTC
>many|TRBJ2-7|TRBV11-3|-|13
CASSLTSYYEQYF
TGTGCCAGCAGCTTAACTAGTTACTACGAGCAGTACTTC
>-|TRBJ2-1|TRBV9|-|15
CASSSPGFRGNEQFF
TGTGCCAGCAGCTCACCCGGGTTTAGGGGAAATGAGCAGTTCTTC
>many|TRBJ2-7|TRBV6-1|TRBD2|16
CASAGGLAGNPYEQYF
TGTGCCAGCGCCGGGGGGCTAGCGGGGAATCCCTACGAGCAGTACTTC
>many|TRBJ2-2|TRBV2|-|14
CAIEGSLRTGELFF
TGTGCCATTGAAGGTTCTTTGAGGACCGGGGAGCTGTTTTTT
>-|TRBJ1-5|TRBV28|TRBD1|18
CASSSLGTGIYSNQPQHF
TGTGCCAGCAGTTCTCTCGGGACAGGGATCTATAGCAATCAGCCCCAGCATTTT
>many|TRBJ2-3|TRBV6-1|TRBD2|15
CASRRLAQVVDTQYF
TGTGCCAGCAGACGACTAGCGCAAGTGGTAGATACGCAGTATTTT
>many|TRBJ1-1|TRBV5-6|-|14
CASSLGRLNTEAFF
TGTGCCAGCAGCTTAGGACGGCTGAACACTGAAGCTTTCTTT
>many|TRBJ1-2|TRBV7-8|-|14
CASSDGQRVYGYTF
TGTGCCAGCAGCGACGGACAGCGGGTCTATGGCTACACCTTC
>few|TRBJ1-5|TRBV19|-|15
CASSIAPVSNQPQHF
TGTGCCAGTAGTATAGCTCCCGTTAGCAATCAGCCCCAGCATTTT
>many|TRBJ2-1|TRBV4-1|-|14
CASSQGVTSGGQFF
TGCGCCAGCAGCCAAGGGGTAACCAGCGGCGGGCAGTTCTTC
>many|TRBJ2-1|TRBV20-1|-|13
CSADYKSYNEQFF
TGCAGTGCTGACTATAAGTCCTACAATGAGCAGTTCTTC
>few|TRBJ1-1|TRBV15|-|17
CATSSQDFGPANTEAFF
TGTGCCACCAGCAGCCAAGACTTCGGACCCGCGAACACTGAAGCTTTCTTT
>-|TRBJ1-1|TRBV9|-|15
CASSSYPPGAGEAFF
TGTGCCAGCAGCTCCTACCCTCCGGGGGCGGGTGAAGCTTTCTTT
>many|TRBJ1-2|TRBV6-1|TRBD1|15
CASRPWDRTPDGYTF
TGTGCCAGCAGACCTTGGGACAGGACCCCCGATGGCTACACCTTC
>many|TRBJ2-3|TRBV9|-|16
CASSAGGGTGTDTQYF
TGTGCCAGCAGCGCGGGAGGGGGCACAGGCACAGATACGCAGTATTTT
>many|TRBJ2-3|TRBV13|-|15
CASSSRGLPTDTQYF
TGTGCCAGCAGCTCCCGCGGCCTACCCACAGATACGCAGTATTTT
>many|TRBJ2-2|TRBV5-8|-|15
CASSPWGVDTGELFF
TGTGCCAGCAGCCCCTGGGGAGTCGACACCGGGGAGCTGTTTTTT
>many|TRBJ1-2|TRBV30|TRBD1|14
CAWSYARTGKGYTF
TGTGCCTGGAGTTATGCCCGGACAGGGAAAGGCTACACCTTC
>many|TRBJ1-1|TRBV28|-|14
CASSLPPDGTEAFF
TGTGCCAGCAGTTTACCTCCTGATGGCACTGAAGCTTTCTTT
>many|TRBJ1-5|TRBV27|-|14
CASGLLGSNQPQHF
TGTGCCAGCGGACTTTTGGGGAGCAATCAGCCCCAGCATTTT
>many|TRBJ1-2|TRBV6-1|-|14
CASIQGGTNYGYTF
TGTGCCAGCATACAGGGAGGAACTAACTATGGCTACACCTTC
>many|TRBJ2-1|TRBV15|-|13
CATSRGSYNEQFF
TGTGCCACCAGCAGAGGCAGCTACAATGAGCAGTTCTTC
>-|TRBJ1-2|TRBV5-4|TRBD1|14
CASSPGDRGFGYTF
TGTGCCAGCAGCCCCGGGGACAGGGGTTTTGGCTACACCTTC
>many|TRBJ2-5|TRBV12-5|-|13
CASGLSGLETQYF
TGTGCTAGTGGTTTGTCAGGGTTGGAGACCCAGTACTTC
>-|TRBJ1-6|TRBV5-1|-|13
CASSLRRRSPLHF
TGCGCCAGCAGCTTGCGGCGGAGGTCACCCCTCCACTTT
>once|TRBJ1-1|TRBV6-4|TRBD1|16
CASSTLGTGVHTEAFF
TGTGCCAGCAGTACTCTCGGGACAGGGGTTCACACTGAAGCTTTCTTT
>many|TRBJ1-2|TRBV7-9|TRBD1|13
CASRTGGDYGYTF
TGTGCCAGCAGGACAGGGGGCGACTATGGCTACACCTTC
>many|TRBJ2-1|TRBV12-5|TRBD2|15
CASGSGLAGGDEQFF
TGTGCTAGTGGTTCGGGACTAGCGGGAGGGGATGAGCAGTTCTTC
>many|TRBJ2-3|TRBV12-3/TRBV12-4|TRBD2|16
CASSFRPSGAKDTQYF
TGTGCCAGCAGTTTTAGGCCTAGCGGGGCTAAAGATACGCAGTATTTT
>many|TRBJ2-7|TRBV28|TRBD2|20
CASSFGFGGLAGGLTYEQYF
TGTGCCAGCAGTTTTGGTTTTGGGGGACTAGCGGGAGGGCTTACCTACGAGCAGTACTTC
>many|TRBJ1-3|TRBV6-1|-|15
CASSKQGHSGNTIYF
TGTGCCAGCAGTAAACAGGGCCACTCTGGAAACACCATATATTTT
>many|TRBJ2-3|TRBV5-1|-|15
CASSLASHGTDTQYF
TGCGCCAGCAGCTTGGCTAGCCACGGGACAGATACGCAGTATTTT
>-|TRBJ1-2|TRBV6-4|-|14
CASRGQVTNYGYTF
TGTGCCAGCAGGGGTCAGGTCACTAACTATGGCTACACCTTC
>-|TRBJ1-5|TRBV28|TRBD1|16
CASSSLGTGVGQPQHF
TGTGCCAGCAGTTCTCTCGGGACAGGGGTTGGCCAGCCCCAGCATTTT
>many|TRBJ2-1|TRBV6-2/TRBV6-3|TRBD2|16
CASSYLSGGAYNEQFF
TGTGCCAGCAGTTACCTTAGCGGGGGGGCCTACAATGAGCAGTTCTTC
>-|TRBJ1-3|TRBV20-1|-|14
CSASRVNSGNTIYF
TGCAGTGCTAGCAGGGTAAACTCTGGAAACACCATATATTTT
>few|TRBJ1-1|TRBV4-2|TRBD1|12
CASSQETGGAFF
TGTGCCAGCAGCCAAGAGACAGGGGGAGCTTTCTTT
>many|TRBJ1-5|TRBV2|TRBD1|13
CAGRTGINQPQHF
TGTGCCGGGAGGACAGGGATTAATCAGCCCCAGCATTTT
>many|TRBJ1-1|TRBV7-8|TRBD1|17
CASSSATGGWVNTEAFF
TGTGCCAGCAGCTCCGCGACAGGGGGATGGGTGAACACTGAAGCTTTCTTT
>many|TRBJ1-1|TRBV7-6|-|15
CASSLFEGRNTEAFF
TGTGCCAGCAGCTTATTTGAGGGGAGGAACACTGAAGCTTTCTTT
>many|TRBJ2-2|TRBV30|-|14
CAWRRQGGTGELFF
TGTGCCTGGAGACGGCAGGGCGGCACCGGGGAGCTGTTTTTT